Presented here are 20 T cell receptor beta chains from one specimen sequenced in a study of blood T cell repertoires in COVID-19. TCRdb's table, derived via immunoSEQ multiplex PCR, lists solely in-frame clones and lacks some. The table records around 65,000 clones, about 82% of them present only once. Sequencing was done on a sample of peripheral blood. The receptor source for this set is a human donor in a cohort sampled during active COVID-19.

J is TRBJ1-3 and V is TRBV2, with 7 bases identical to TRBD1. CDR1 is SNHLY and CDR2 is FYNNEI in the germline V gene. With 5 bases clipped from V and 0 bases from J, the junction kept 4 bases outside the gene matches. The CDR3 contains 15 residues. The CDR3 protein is CASSKGQISGNTIYF. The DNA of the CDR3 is TGTGCCAGCAGTAAGGGACAGATCTCTGGAAACACCATATATTTT.

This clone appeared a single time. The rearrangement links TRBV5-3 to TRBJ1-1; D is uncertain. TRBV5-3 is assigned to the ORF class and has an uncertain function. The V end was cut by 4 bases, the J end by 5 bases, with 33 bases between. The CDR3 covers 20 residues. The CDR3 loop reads CARSPVDAGWVREKWTEAFF. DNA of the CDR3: TGTGCCAGAAGCCCAGTAGACGCGGGATGGGTAAGGGAAAAATGGACTGAAGCTTTCTTT.

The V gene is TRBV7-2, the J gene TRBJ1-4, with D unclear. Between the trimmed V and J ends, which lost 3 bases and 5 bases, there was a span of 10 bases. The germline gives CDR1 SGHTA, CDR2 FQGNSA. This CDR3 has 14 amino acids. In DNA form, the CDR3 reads TGTGCCAGCAGCTTCTACAGCCAAAATGAAAAACTGTTTTTT. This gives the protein CASSFYSQNEKLFF.

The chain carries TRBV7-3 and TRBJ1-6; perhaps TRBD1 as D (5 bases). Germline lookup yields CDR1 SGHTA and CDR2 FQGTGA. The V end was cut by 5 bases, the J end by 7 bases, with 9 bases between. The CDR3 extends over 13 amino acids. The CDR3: CASSPTANSPLHF. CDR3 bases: TGTGCCAGCAGCCCGACAGCCAATTCACCCCTCCACTTT.

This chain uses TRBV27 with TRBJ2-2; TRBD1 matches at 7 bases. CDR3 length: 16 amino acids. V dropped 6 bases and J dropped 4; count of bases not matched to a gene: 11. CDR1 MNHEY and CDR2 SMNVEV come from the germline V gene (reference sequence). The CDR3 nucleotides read TGTGCCAGCAGACCCCGGGGACAGAGCCGCACCGGGGAGCTGTTTTTT. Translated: CASRPRGQSRTGELFF.

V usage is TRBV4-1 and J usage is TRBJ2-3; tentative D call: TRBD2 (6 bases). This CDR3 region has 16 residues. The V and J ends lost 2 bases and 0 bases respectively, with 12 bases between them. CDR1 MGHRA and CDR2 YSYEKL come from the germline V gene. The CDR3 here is CASSQREVRSTDTQYF. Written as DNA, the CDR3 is TGCGCCAGCAGCCAAAGGGAGGTTCGAAGCACAGATACGCAGTATTTT.

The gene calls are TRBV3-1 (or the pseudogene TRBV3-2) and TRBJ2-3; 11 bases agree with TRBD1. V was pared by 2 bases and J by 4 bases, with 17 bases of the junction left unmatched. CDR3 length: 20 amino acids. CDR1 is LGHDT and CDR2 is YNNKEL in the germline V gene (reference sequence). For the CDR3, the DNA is TGTGCCAGCAGCCAATACGCCGGGACAGGGGGTTTTTGGAACGCAGATACGCAGTATTTT. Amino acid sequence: CASSQYAGTGGFWNADTQYF.

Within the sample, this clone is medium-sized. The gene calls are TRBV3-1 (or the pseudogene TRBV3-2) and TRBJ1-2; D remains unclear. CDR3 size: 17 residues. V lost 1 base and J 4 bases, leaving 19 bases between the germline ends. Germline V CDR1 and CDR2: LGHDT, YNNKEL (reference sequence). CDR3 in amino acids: CASSQVNPGQAGYGYTF. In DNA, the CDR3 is TGTGCCAGCAGCCAAGTAAACCCCGGGCAGGCGGGCTATGGCTACACCTTC.

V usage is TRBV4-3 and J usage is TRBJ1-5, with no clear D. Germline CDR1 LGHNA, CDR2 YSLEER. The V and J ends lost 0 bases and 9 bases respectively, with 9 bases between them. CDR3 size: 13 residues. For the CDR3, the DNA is TGCGCCAGCAGCCAAGATCTCGTCAGGCCCCAGCATTTT. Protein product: CASSQDLVRPQHF.

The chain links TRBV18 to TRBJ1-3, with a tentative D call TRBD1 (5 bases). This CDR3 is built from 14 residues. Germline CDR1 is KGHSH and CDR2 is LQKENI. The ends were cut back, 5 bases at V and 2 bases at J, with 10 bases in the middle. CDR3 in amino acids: CASSSDITGNTIYF. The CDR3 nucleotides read TGTGCCAGCTCATCGGACATAACTGGAAACACCATATATTTT.

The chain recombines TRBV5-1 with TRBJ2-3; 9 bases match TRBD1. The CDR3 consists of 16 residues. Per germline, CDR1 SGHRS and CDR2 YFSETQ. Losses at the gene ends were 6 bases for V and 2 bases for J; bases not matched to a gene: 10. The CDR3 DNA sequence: TGCGCCAGCATCCCCGGGACAGGGTGGTTCACAGATACGCAGTATTTT. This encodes CASIPGTGWFTDTQYF.

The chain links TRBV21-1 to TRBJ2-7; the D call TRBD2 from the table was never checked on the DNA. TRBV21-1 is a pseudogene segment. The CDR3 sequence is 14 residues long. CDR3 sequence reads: CASSKHSRCSEQYF. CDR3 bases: TGTGCCAGCAGCAAACATTCTAGATGCTCCGAGCAGTACTTC.

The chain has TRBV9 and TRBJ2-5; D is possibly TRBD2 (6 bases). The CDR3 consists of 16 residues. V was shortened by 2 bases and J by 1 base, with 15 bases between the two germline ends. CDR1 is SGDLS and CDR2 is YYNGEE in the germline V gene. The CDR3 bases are TGTGCCAGCAGCGTCGGGAGTGGCGGAATCCAAGAGACCCAGTACTTC. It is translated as CASSVGSGGIQETQYF. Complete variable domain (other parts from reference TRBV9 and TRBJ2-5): DSGVTQTPKHLITATGQRVTLRCSPRSGDLSVYWYQQSLDQGLQFLIQYYNGEERAKGNILERFSAQQFPDLHSELNLSSLELGDSALYFCASSVGSGGIQETQYFGPGTRLLVL.

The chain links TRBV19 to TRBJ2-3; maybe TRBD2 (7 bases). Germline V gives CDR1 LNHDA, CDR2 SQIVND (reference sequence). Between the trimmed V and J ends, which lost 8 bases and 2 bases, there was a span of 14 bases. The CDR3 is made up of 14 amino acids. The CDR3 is CASGRGILTDTQYF. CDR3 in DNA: TGTGCCAGTGGGAGGGGGATTCTCACAGATACGCAGTATTTT.

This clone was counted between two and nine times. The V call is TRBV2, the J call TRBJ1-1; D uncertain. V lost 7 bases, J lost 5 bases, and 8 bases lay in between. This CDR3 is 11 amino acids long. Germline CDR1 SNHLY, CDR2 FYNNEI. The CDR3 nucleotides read TGTGCCAGCACGAGGGAGACTGAAGCTTTCTTT. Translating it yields CASTRETEAFF. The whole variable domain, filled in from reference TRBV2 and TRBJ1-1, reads EPEVTQTPSHQVTQMGQEVILRCVPISNHLYFYWYRQILGQKVEFLVSFYNNEISEKSEIFDDQFSVERPDGSNFTLKIRSTKLEDSAMYFCASTRETEAFFGQGTRLTVV.

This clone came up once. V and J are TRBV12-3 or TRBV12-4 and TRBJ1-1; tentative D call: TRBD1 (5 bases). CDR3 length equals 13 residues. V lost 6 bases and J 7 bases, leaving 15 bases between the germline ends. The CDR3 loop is CASSPGVGLEAFF. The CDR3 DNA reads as TGTGCCAGCAGCCCTGGCGTGGGGCTTGAAGCTTTCTTT.

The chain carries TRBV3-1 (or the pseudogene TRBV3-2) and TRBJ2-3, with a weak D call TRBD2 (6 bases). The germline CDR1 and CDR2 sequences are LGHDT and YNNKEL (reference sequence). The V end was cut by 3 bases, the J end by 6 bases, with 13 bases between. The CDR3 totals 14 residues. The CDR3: CASSHFAAGDTQYF. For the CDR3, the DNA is TGTGCCAGCAGCCACTTCGCGGCGGGGGATACGCAGTATTTT.

In nucleotides, the CDR3 is TGTGCCATCAGTGGTACAGGGGTAAGGGGAAACACCATATATTTT. Translating gives CAISGTGVRGNTIYF. The chain combines TRBV10-3 with TRBJ1-3; 7 positions match TRBD1. CDR3 length equals 15 residues. V dropped 4 bases and J dropped 4; count of bases not matched to a gene: 7. The V gene's germline CDR1 is ENHRY and CDR2 SYGVKD.

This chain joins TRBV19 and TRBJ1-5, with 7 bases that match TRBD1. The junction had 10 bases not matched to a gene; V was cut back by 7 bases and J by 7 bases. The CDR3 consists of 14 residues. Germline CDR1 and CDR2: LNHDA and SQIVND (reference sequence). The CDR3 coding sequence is TGTGCCAGTATCTTTAGGGGGCATCGACAGCCCCAGCATTTT. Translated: CASIFRGHRQPQHF.

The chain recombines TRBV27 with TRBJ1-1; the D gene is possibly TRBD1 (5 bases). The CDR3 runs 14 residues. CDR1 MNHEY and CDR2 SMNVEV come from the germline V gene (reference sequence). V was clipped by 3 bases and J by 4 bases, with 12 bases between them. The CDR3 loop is CASSFSRVGTEAFF. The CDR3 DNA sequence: TGTGCCAGCAGTTTTTCCAGGGTGGGCACTGAAGCTTTCTTT.